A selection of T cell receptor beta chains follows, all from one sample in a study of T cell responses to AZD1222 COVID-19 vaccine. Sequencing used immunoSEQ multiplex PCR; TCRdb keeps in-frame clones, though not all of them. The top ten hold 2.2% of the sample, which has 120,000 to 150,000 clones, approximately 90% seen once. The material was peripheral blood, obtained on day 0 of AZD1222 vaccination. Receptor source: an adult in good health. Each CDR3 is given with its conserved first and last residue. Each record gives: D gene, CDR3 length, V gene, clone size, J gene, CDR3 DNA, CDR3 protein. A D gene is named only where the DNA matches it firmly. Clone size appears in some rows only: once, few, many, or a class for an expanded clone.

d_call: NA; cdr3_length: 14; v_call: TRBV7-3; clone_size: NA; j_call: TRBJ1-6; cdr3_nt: TGTGCCAGCAGCTTGGGACCGAAGAGTTCACCCCTCCACTTT; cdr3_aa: CASSLGPKSSPLHF
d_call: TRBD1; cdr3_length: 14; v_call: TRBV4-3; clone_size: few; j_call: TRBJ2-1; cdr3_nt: TGCGCCAGCAGCCACAGGACAGGCGACAATGAGCAGTTCTTC; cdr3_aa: CASSHRTGDNEQFF
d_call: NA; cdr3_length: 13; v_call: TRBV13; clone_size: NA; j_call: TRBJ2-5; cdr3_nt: TGTGCCAGCAGCTTAGCGGTGTGGGAGACCCAGTACTTC; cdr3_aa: CASSLAVWETQYF
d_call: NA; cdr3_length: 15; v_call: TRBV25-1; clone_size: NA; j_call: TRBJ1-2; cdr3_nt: TGTGCCAGCAGTGAATTGGGACAAATAAACTATGGCTACACCTTC; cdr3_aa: CASSELGQINYGYTF
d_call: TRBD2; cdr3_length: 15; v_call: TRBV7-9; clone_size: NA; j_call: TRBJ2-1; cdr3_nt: TGTGCCAGCAGCCTAGCGGGCATTTTGTACAATGAGCAGTTCTTC; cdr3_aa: CASSLAGILYNEQFF
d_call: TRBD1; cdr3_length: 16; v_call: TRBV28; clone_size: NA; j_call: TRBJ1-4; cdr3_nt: TGTGCCAGCAGACAACAGGGGATTACAACTAATGAAAAACTGTTTTTT; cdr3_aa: CASRQQGITTNEKLFF
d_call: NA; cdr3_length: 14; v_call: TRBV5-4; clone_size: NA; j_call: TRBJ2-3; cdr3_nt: TGTGCCAGCAGCTTGGAAATGGGGACAGATACGCAGTATTTT; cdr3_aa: CASSLEMGTDTQYF
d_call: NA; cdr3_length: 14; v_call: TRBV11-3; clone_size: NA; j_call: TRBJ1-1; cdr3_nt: TGTGCCAGCAGCTTCACTGGATTGAACACTGAAGCTTTCTTT; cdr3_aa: CASSFTGLNTEAFF
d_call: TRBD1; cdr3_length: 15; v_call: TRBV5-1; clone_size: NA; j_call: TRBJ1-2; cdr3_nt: TGCGCCAGCAGCTCCATTTTTGGGGACAGTCATGGCTACACCTTC; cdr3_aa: CASSSIFGDSHGYTF
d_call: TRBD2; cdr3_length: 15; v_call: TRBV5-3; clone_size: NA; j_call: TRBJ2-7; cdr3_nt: TGTGCCAGAAGCCCGGAGCGGGGAAGCTCCTACGAGCAGTACTTC; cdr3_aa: CARSPERGSSYEQYF
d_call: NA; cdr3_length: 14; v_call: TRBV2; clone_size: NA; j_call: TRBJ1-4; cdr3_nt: TGTGCCAGCAGTGGTAGGTTGAGTGGTGAAAAACTGTTTTTT; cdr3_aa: CASSGRLSGEKLFF
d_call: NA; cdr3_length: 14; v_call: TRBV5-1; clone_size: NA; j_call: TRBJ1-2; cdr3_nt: TGCGCCAGCAGCCTTCTACAGGTTCCCTATGGCTACACCTTC; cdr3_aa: CASSLLQVPYGYTF
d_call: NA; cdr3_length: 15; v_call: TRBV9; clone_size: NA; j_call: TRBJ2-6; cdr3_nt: TGTGCCAGCGGAAGAGTGAGCTCTGGGGCCAACGTCCTGACTTTC; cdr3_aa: CASGRVSSGANVLTF
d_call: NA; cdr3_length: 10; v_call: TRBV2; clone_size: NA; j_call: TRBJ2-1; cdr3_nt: TGTGCCAGCAGTAACAATGAGCAGTTCTTC; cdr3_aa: CASSNNEQFF
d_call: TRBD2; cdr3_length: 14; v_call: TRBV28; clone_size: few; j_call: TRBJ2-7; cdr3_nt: TGTGCCAGCAGCCAGCGACTAGCGGACTACGAGCAGTACTTC; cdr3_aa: CASSQRLADYEQYF
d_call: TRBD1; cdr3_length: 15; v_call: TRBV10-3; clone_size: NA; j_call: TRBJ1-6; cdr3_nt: TGTGCCATCAGTGAATCGACAGGGGCTGGTTCACCCCTCCACTTT; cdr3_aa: CAISESTGAGSPLHF
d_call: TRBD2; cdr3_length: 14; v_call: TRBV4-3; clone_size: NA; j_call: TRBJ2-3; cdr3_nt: TGCGCCAGCAGCCGGACTAGCGGGAGTGATACGCAGTATTTT; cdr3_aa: CASSRTSGSDTQYF
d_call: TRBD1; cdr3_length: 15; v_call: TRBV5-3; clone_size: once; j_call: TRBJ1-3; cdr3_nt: TGTGCCAGAAGCAGCACAGGGGACTCTGGAAACACCATATATTTT; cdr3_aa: CARSSTGDSGNTIYF
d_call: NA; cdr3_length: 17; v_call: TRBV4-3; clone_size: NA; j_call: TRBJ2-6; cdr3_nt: TGCGCCAGCAGCCAAGAGACGACGCCCGCTGGGGCCAACGTCCTGACTTTC; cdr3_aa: CASSQETTPAGANVLTF
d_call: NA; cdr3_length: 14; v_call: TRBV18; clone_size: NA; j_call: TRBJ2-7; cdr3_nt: TGTGCCAGCTCACCCGTACAGGGTAGCTACGAGCAGTACTTC; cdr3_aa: CASSPVQGSYEQYF
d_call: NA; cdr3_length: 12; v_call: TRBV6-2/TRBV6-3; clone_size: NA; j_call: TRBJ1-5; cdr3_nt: TGTGCCAGCAGCACTACGAGACAGCCCCAGCATTTT; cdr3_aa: CASSTTRQPQHF
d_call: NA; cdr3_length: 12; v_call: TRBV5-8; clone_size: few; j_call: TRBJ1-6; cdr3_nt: TGTGCCAGCAGCGTGGGTAATTCACCCCTCCACTTT; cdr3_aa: CASSVGNSPLHF
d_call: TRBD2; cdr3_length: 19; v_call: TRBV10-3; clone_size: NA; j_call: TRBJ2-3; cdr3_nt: TGTGCCATCAGTGAAGGACTAGCGGGAGGTACGGGGAACACAGATACGCAGTATTTT; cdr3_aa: CAISEGLAGGTGNTDTQYF
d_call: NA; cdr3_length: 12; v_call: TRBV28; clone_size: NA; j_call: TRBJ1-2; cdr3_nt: TGTGCCAGCGGGTCAGGGAGCTATGGCTACACCTTC; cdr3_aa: CASGSGSYGYTF
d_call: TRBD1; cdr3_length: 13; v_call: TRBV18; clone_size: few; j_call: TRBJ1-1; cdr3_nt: TGTGCCAGCTCACCCACAGGGGGCACTGAAGCTTTCTTT; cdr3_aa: CASSPTGGTEAFF
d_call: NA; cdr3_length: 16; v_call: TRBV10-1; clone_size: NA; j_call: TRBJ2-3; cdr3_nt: TGCGCCAGCAGTGAGTCCATGTTTGCCAGCACAGATACGCAGTATTTT; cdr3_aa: CASSESMFASTDTQYF
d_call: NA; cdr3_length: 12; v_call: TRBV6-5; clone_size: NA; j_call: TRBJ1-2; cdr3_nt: TGTGCCAGCACTCCCCCTAACTATGGCTACACCTTC; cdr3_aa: CASTPPNYGYTF
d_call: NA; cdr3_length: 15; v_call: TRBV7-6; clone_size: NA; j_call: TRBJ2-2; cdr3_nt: TGTGCCAGCAGCCGATTGACGGACTACACCGGGGAGCTGTTTTTT; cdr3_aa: CASSRLTDYTGELFF
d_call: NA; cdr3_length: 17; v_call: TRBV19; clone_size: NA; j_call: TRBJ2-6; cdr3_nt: TGTGCCAGTAGTCTTCGGACCTTTTCATCTGGGGCCAACGTCCTGACTTTC; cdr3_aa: CASSLRTFSSGANVLTF
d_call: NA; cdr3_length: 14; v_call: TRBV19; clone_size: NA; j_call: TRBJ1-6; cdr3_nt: TGTGCCAGTTGCCAACCGACATATAATTCACCCCTCCACTTT; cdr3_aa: CASCQPTYNSPLHF
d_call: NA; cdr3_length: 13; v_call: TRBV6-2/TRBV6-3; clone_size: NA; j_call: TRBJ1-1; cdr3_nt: TGTGCCAGCAGCCCAACTACAGGGTACTTTGCTTTCTTT; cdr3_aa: CASSPTTGYFAFF
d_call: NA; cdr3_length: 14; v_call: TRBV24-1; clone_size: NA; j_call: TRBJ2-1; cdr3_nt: TGTGCCACCAGTATCCAGGGAGATTACAATGAGCAGTTCTTC; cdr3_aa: CATSIQGDYNEQFF
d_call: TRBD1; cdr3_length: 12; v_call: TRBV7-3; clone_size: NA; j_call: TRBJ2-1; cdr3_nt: TGTGCCAGCAGCCCACAGGGGAATGAGCAGTTCTTC; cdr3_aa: CASSPQGNEQFF
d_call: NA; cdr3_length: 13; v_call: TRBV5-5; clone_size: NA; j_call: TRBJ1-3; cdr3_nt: TGTGCCAGCAGTGTAACCTCTGGAAACACCATATATTTT; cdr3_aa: CASSVTSGNTIYF
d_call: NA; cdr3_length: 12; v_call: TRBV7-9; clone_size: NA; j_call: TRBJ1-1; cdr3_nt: TGTGCCAGCAGCTTAGGGGGTTCTGAAGCTTTCTTT; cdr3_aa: CASSLGGSEAFF
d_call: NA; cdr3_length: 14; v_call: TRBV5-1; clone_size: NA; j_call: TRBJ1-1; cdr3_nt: TGCGCCAGCAGCTTGCGTTTAGGGAACACTGAAGCTTTCTTT; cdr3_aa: CASSLRLGNTEAFF
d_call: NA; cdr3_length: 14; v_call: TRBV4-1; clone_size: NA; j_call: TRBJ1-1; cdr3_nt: TGCGCCAGCAGCCAAGACCGACAGAACACTGAAGCTTTCTTT; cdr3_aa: CASSQDRQNTEAFF
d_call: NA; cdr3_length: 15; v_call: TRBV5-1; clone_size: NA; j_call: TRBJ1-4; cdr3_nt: TGCGCCAGCAGCTTCGTCGGGGGAGCTAATGAAAAACTGTTTTTT; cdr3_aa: CASSFVGGANEKLFF
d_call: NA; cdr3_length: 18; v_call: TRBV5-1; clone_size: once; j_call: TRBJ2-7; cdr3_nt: TGCGCCAGCAGCCCCGTACAGGGGGCAAGCGGGAGGAGTAACGAGCAGTACTTC; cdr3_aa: CASSPVQGASGRSNEQYF
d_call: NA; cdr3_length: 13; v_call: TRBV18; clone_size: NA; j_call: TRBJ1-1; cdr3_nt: TGTGCCAGCTCACTGTCGCCGAGCACTGAAGCTTTCTTT; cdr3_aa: CASSLSPSTEAFF
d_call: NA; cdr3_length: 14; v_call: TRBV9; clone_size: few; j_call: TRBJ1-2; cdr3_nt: TGTGCCAGCACCCAGGGGTTGAATGGCTATGGCTACACCTTC; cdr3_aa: CASTQGLNGYGYTF
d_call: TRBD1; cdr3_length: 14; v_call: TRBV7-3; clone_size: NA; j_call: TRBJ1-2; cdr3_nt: TGTGCCAGCAGCCCACAGGGGGGCGGCTATGGCTACACCTTC; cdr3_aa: CASSPQGGGYGYTF
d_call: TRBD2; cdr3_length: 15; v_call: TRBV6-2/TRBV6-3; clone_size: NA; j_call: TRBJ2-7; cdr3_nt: TGTGCCAGCAGTTACTCGTCACTAGCGGGTTACGAGCAGTACTTC; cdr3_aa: CASSYSSLAGYEQYF